This T cell receptor (beta chain) was captured by sequencing in a study of blood T cell repertoires in COVID-19. Turning to the study itself: T cells, B-cell-depleted T cells, or PBMCs provided the cDNA or gDNA that served as material.

TCRdb's table, derived via immunoSEQ multiplex PCR, lists solely in-frame clones and lacks some. Among some 270,000 clones listed, about nine tenths were seen once. Per the germline V gene, CDR1 is SGHNT and CDR2 is YYREEE (reference sequence). V was shortened by 4 bases and J by 6 bases, with 16 bases between the two germline ends. The CDR3 runs 14 residues. V and J are TRBV5-4 and TRBJ1-1, with a possible D match to TRBD1 (6 bases). The sequenced sample was peripheral blood. This TCR was recovered from a man in his forties with active or convalescent COVID-19. The CDR3 DNA is TGTGCCAGCAGCCAACAAGGGGGTAATGCTGAAGCTTTCTTT. It is translated as CASSQQGGNAEAFF.